These T cell receptor beta chains were read from a single sample in a study of response to subunit inactivated influenza vaccine. Using its own MiXCR run on the RT-PCR reads, TCRdb lists one record per CDR3 protein. The table has under 850,000 distinct CDR3 sequences, less than 20% seen once. The sample was PBMCs from blood, taken 4 to 6 days after vaccination. The receptors derive from a man aged 50 or older who received an inactivated influenza vaccine. The CDR3 runs from the conserved cysteine through the conserved F or W. D genes are given only for firm matches. For some rows the clone size is stated as once, few or many, or as a class when expanded; others skip it.

TRBD2	TRBJ2-1	TRBV20-1	.	16	CSAPGLAGGTYNEQFF	TGCAGTGCTCCGGGACTAGCGGGGGGCACCTACAATGAGCAGTTCTTC
TRBD1	TRBJ2-7	TRBV12-3/TRBV12-4	.	17	CASSDRHRDSRDRQQYF	TGTGCCAGCAGTGACCGTCACCGGGACAGCCGAGACCGGCAGCAGTACTTC
TRBD1	TRBJ1-5	TRBV7-2	few	16	CASSLTKGGADQPQHF	TGTGCCAGCAGCCTTACGAAAGGGGGCGCGGATCAGCCCCAGCATTTT
.	TRBJ1-4	TRBV11-2	many	12	CASSLAGEKLFF	TGTGCCAGCAGCTTAGCAGGTGAAAAACTGTTTTTT
TRBD1	TRBJ1-2	TRBV6-1	many	13	CASSATGDYGYTF	TGTGCCAGCAGTGCGACAGGGGACTATGGCTACACCTTC
TRBD2	TRBJ2-3	TRBV18	.	15	CASSTTGLAADTQYF	TGTGCCAGCTCAACCACGGGACTAGCGGCAGATACGCAGTATTTT
.	TRBJ2-3	TRBV7-9	few	16	CASSLVRQRGPDTQYF	TGTGCCAGCAGCTTAGTAAGACAACGTGGGCCAGATACGCAGTATTTT
TRBD2	TRBJ2-5	TRBV5-1	.	14	CASSAGLVEETQYF	TGCGCCAGCAGCGCTGGACTAGTTGAAGAGACCCAGTACTTC
TRBD2	TRBJ2-5	TRBV10-3	.	16	CAISEGSGGTQETQYF	TGTGCCATCAGTGAAGGATCGGGAGGAACCCAAGAGACCCAGTACTTC
.	TRBJ1-1	TRBV15	few	13	CATSRDENTEAFF	TGTGCCACCAGCAGAGATGAGAACACTGAAGCTTTCTTT
.	TRBJ2-3	TRBV7-7	few	16	CASSLSGFVGEDTQYF	TGTGCCAGCAGCTTAAGCGGTTTCGTGGGGGAAGATACGCAGTATTTT
.	TRBJ2-3	TRBV20-1	few	14	CSAKGQYSTDTQYF	TGCAGTGCCAAAGGACAGTATAGCACAGATACGCAGTATTTT
TRBD2	TRBJ2-7	TRBV12-3/TRBV12-4	.	16	CASVPPGAGVLHEQYF	TGTGCCAGCGTCCCCCCTGGAGCGGGGGTTCTCCACGAGCAGTACTTC
.	TRBJ1-1	TRBV5-1	.	15	CASSEQGRKHTEAFF	TGCGCCAGCAGCGAACAGGGACGGAAACACACTGAAGCTTTCTTT
.	TRBJ2-7	TRBV7-8	.	14	CASSVTRNSYEQYF	TGTGCCAGCAGTGTAACAAGGAATTCCTACGAGCAGTACTTC
TRBD1	TRBJ1-1	TRBV29-1	few	12	CSVGGQGASAFF	TGCAGCGTTGGAGGACAGGGGGCTTCGGCTTTCTTT
.	TRBJ1-1	TRBV20-1	.	14	CSASHLRLGTEAFF	TGCAGTGCCTCTCATCTTCGATTGGGCACTGAAGCTTTCTTT
TRBD2	TRBJ2-1	TRBV5-1	many	16	CASSLVTSGAYNEQFF	TGCGCCAGCAGCTTGGTCACTAGCGGGGCATACAATGAGCAGTTCTTC
.	TRBJ1-6	TRBV4-2	.	15	CASSQDGTGYSPLHF	TGTGCCAGCAGCCAAGACGGTACAGGGTATTCACCCCTCCACTTT
TRBD2	TRBJ2-1	TRBV20-1	.	14	CSASPGGSYNEQFF	TGCAGTGCTAGCCCCGGGGGGAGCTACAATGAGCAGTTCTTC
.	TRBJ2-1	TRBV18	few	12	CASSTAYNEQFF	TGTGCCAGCTCGACAGCCTACAATGAGCAGTTCTTC
.	TRBJ2-6	TRBV28	.	16	CASSWTGPSGANVLTF	TGTGCCAGCAGTTGGACGGGACCCTCTGGGGCCAACGTCCTGACTTTC
.	TRBJ2-7	TRBV6-2/TRBV6-3	.	13	CASGPTSYYEQYF	TGTGCCAGCGGTCCTACATCCTATTACGAGCAGTACTTC
.	TRBJ2-5	TRBV12-3/TRBV12-4	.	13	CASSFVRGQTQYF	TGTGCCAGCAGTTTTGTCCGTGGGCAGACCCAGTACTTC
TRBD1	TRBJ1-2	TRBV12-3/TRBV12-4	many	16	CASSPGTAISTYGYTF	TGTGCCAGCAGCCCAGGGACAGCGATTTCTACCTATGGCTACACCTTC
.	TRBJ1-3	TRBV18	.	15	CASSPLSDTGNTIYF	TGTGCCAGCTCACCCTTGTCAGATACTGGAAACACCATATATTTT
.	TRBJ2-3	TRBV6-5	.	15	CASSYYGVSTDTQYF	TGTGCCAGCAGTTACTATGGGGTTTCGACAGATACGCAGTATTTT
TRBD2	TRBJ2-2	TRBV11-2	.	14	CASSPTRGNGELFF	TGTGCCAGCAGCCCCACGCGGGGGAACGGGGAGCTGTTTTTT
.	TRBJ2-1	TRBV7-9	.	13	CASSSTGYREQFF	TGTGCCAGCAGCTCCACAGGGTATCGAGAGCAGTTCTTC